A selection of T cell receptor beta chains follows, all from one sample in a study of preoperative IRX-2 immunotherapy in early breast cancer. The data were produced by immunoSEQ multiplex PCR, yet TCRdb's version contains in-frame clones alone and is incomplete. The data hold approximately 100,000 clones, with roughly 90% observed a single time. This sample comprised tumor tissue, obtained after IRX-2 immunotherapy. Receptors were obtained from a human donor with breast cancer. Each CDR3 is given with its conserved first and last residue. A D gene is named only where the DNA matches it firmly. Clone size is shown for a subset of rows, as once, few, many or a class of expanded clone.

cdr3_aa: CASSTLTPGQGAYEQYF; cdr3_nt: TGTGCCAGCTCTACCCTCACCCCGGGACAGGGGGCCTACGAGCAGTACTTC; v_call: TRBV28; clone_size: .; j_call: TRBJ2-7; d_call: TRBD1
cdr3_aa: CASSPARDGRDTQYF; cdr3_nt: TGCGCCAGCAGCCCCGCGCGGGACGGCCGAGATACGCAGTATTTT; v_call: TRBV4-1; clone_size: once; j_call: TRBJ2-3; d_call: .
cdr3_aa: CASTTEGQGRYGYTF; cdr3_nt: TGTGCCAGTACCACAGAAGGACAGGGCCGATATGGCTACACCTTC; v_call: TRBV19; clone_size: .; j_call: TRBJ1-2; d_call: TRBD1
cdr3_aa: CAWTSDGGNTIYF; cdr3_nt: TGTGCCTGGACGTCGGACGGCGGAAACACCATATATTTT; v_call: TRBV30; clone_size: once; j_call: TRBJ1-3; d_call: .
cdr3_aa: CASSEPTIYDYEQYF; cdr3_nt: TGCGCCAGCAGTGAGCCCACCATCTATGACTACGAGCAGTACTTC; v_call: TRBV10-2; clone_size: .; j_call: TRBJ2-7; d_call: .
cdr3_aa: CASSLDPGGLYGYTF; cdr3_nt: TGTGCCAGCAGCTTGGATCCAGGGGGCCTCTATGGCTACACCTTC; v_call: TRBV11-3; clone_size: .; j_call: TRBJ1-2; d_call: TRBD1
cdr3_aa: CASSSFDPAVSYEQYF; cdr3_nt: TGTGCCAGCAGCTCTTTCGATCCGGCCGTAAGCTACGAGCAGTACTTC; v_call: TRBV7-1; clone_size: .; j_call: TRBJ2-7; d_call: .
cdr3_aa: CASSQRTGGLSGNTIYF; cdr3_nt: TGTGCCAGCAGCCAGAGGACAGGGGGCCTCTCTGGAAACACCATATATTTT; v_call: TRBV11-3; clone_size: few; j_call: TRBJ1-3; d_call: TRBD1
cdr3_aa: CASSQSGVGDTEAFF; cdr3_nt: TGCGCCAGCAGTCAATCCGGGGTCGGGGACACTGAAGCTTTCTTT; v_call: TRBV23-1; clone_size: .; j_call: TRBJ1-1; d_call: .
cdr3_aa: CASSLTGGDNEQFF; cdr3_nt: TGCGCCAGCAGCTTGACGGGGGGTGACAATGAGCAGTTCTTC; v_call: TRBV5-1; clone_size: .; j_call: TRBJ2-1; d_call: TRBD2
cdr3_aa: CASSIRGLGTEAFF; cdr3_nt: TGTGCCAGTAGTATCCGGGGGCTCGGCACTGAAGCTTTCTTT; v_call: TRBV19; clone_size: .; j_call: TRBJ1-1; d_call: .
cdr3_aa: CATKVTGTGNRGYTF; cdr3_nt: TGTGCCACCAAAGTTACGGGGACAGGTAACCGAGGCTACACCTTC; v_call: TRBV15; clone_size: .; j_call: TRBJ1-2; d_call: TRBD1
cdr3_aa: CASSTPPYEQYF; cdr3_nt: TGTGCCAGCTCCACCCCACCCTACGAGCAGTACTTC; v_call: TRBV6-8; clone_size: .; j_call: TRBJ2-7; d_call: .
cdr3_aa: CAIRTGTDEQYF; cdr3_nt: TGTGCCATCAGGACAGGGACGGACGAGCAGTACTTC; v_call: TRBV28; clone_size: .; j_call: TRBJ2-7; d_call: TRBD1
cdr3_aa: CASSHGGEGRTQYF; cdr3_nt: TGTGCCAGCAGCCATGGTGGGGAGGGACGGACCCAGTACTTC; v_call: TRBV7-4; clone_size: .; j_call: TRBJ2-5; d_call: TRBD2
cdr3_aa: CASSLSRRRNTIYF; cdr3_nt: TGTGCCAGCAGCTTATCCAGGAGACGAAACACCATATATTTT; v_call: TRBV7-1; clone_size: .; j_call: TRBJ1-3; d_call: .
cdr3_aa: CATRGTSYEQYF; cdr3_nt: TGCGCCACCCGGGGGACTAGCTACGAGCAGTATTTC; v_call: TRBV10-2; clone_size: .; j_call: TRBJ2-7; d_call: TRBD2
cdr3_aa: CAWSVSGGPYEQYF; cdr3_nt: TGTGCCTGGAGTGTGTCAGGGGGCCCCTACGAGCAGTACTTC; v_call: TRBV30; clone_size: .; j_call: TRBJ2-7; d_call: TRBD1
cdr3_aa: CASSRTGREQYF; cdr3_nt: TGTGCCAGCAGCCGGACGGGTAGGGAGCAGTACTTC; v_call: TRBV9; clone_size: once; j_call: TRBJ2-7; d_call: .
cdr3_aa: CASSSWQGASYGYTF; cdr3_nt: TGTGCCAGTAGTAGCTGGCAGGGGGCTTCCTATGGCTACACCTTC; v_call: TRBV19; clone_size: .; j_call: TRBJ1-2; d_call: TRBD1
cdr3_aa: CASSQELDTYEQYF; cdr3_nt: TGCGCCAGCAGCCAAGAATTGGATACCTACGAGCAGTACTTC; v_call: TRBV4-1; clone_size: .; j_call: TRBJ2-7; d_call: .
cdr3_aa: CASSPQVKGSTDTQYF; cdr3_nt: TGTGCCAGCAGCCCACAAGTAAAGGGTTCGACAGATACGCAGTATTTT; v_call: TRBV11-3; clone_size: .; j_call: TRBJ2-3; d_call: .
cdr3_aa: CASGRTAGTGELFF; cdr3_nt: TGTGCTAGTGGCCGGACAGCGGGGACCGGGGAGCTGTTTTTT; v_call: TRBV12-5; clone_size: .; j_call: TRBJ2-2; d_call: .
cdr3_aa: CAVQGAGGTEAFF; cdr3_nt: TGTGCCGTTCAGGGGGCAGGGGGGACTGAAGCTTTCTTT; v_call: TRBV6-8; clone_size: few; j_call: TRBJ1-1; d_call: TRBD1
cdr3_aa: CAISEGSLTGELFF; cdr3_nt: TGTGCCATCAGTGAGGGCAGTCTTACCGGGGAGCTGTTTTTT; v_call: TRBV10-3; clone_size: .; j_call: TRBJ2-2; d_call: .
cdr3_aa: CASSREMNTEAFF; cdr3_nt: TGTGCCAGCAGTCGGGAGATGAACACTGAAGCTTTCTTT; v_call: TRBV6-8; clone_size: few; j_call: TRBJ1-1; d_call: .
cdr3_aa: CASSQDLPQPQYF; cdr3_nt: TGTGCCAGCAGCCAAGATCTTCCCCAGCCCCAGTATTTT; v_call: TRBV7-4; clone_size: .; j_call: TRBJ2-3; d_call: .
cdr3_aa: CASSVLGLAGDGEQFF; cdr3_nt: TGTGCCAGCAGCGTACTGGGACTAGCGGGAGACGGTGAGCAGTTCTTC; v_call: TRBV7-7; clone_size: .; j_call: TRBJ2-1; d_call: TRBD2
cdr3_aa: CASNDQGLGYTF; cdr3_nt: TGTGCCAGCAACGACCAGGGTCTGGGCTACACCTTC; v_call: TRBV28; clone_size: .; j_call: TRBJ1-2; d_call: .
cdr3_aa: CASSTPNTGELFF; cdr3_nt: TGTGCCAGCAGCACCCCGAACACCGGGGAGCTGTTTTTT; v_call: TRBV28; clone_size: .; j_call: TRBJ2-2; d_call: .
cdr3_aa: CASGWDRDQPQHF; cdr3_nt: TGTGCTAGTGGTTGGGACAGGGATCAGCCCCAGCATTTT; v_call: TRBV12-5; clone_size: .; j_call: TRBJ1-5; d_call: TRBD1
cdr3_aa: CASSPGTGNGYTF; cdr3_nt: TGTGCCAGCAGCCCCGGGACAGGGAATGGCTACACCTTC; v_call: TRBV25-1; clone_size: .; j_call: TRBJ1-2; d_call: TRBD1
cdr3_aa: CASSPGIGLDTQYF; cdr3_nt: TGCGCCAGCAGCCCCGGGATTGGATTAGATACGCAGTATTTT; v_call: TRBV5-1; clone_size: .; j_call: TRBJ2-3; d_call: .
cdr3_aa: CASTPGQKNSPLHF; cdr3_nt: TGTGCCAGCACTCCGGGACAGAAGAATTCACCCCTCCACTTT; v_call: TRBV6-4; clone_size: .; j_call: TRBJ1-6; d_call: TRBD1
cdr3_aa: CASSSGTGDEKLFF; cdr3_nt: TGCGCCAGCAGCTCCGGGACAGGGGATGAAAAACTGTTTTTT; v_call: TRBV5-1; clone_size: .; j_call: TRBJ1-4; d_call: TRBD1
cdr3_aa: CSVEGPYRFAEAFF; cdr3_nt: TGCAGCGTTGAAGGGCCTTACAGGTTTGCTGAAGCTTTCTTT; v_call: TRBV29-1; clone_size: .; j_call: TRBJ1-1; d_call: .
cdr3_aa: CASSLTRDRGATNEKLFF; cdr3_nt: TGTGCCAGCAGCCTAACCCGGGACAGGGGCGCAACTAATGAAAAACTGTTTTTT; v_call: TRBV6-8; clone_size: .; j_call: TRBJ1-4; d_call: TRBD1
cdr3_aa: CASSLQGTGIDTQYF; cdr3_nt: TGCGCCAGCAGCTTACAGGGAACTGGCATCGATACGCAGTATTTT; v_call: TRBV5-1; clone_size: .; j_call: TRBJ2-3; d_call: .
cdr3_aa: CASSSMNTGELFF; cdr3_nt: TGTGCTAGCTCCAGTATGAACACCGGGGAGCTGTTTTTT; v_call: TRBV7-1; clone_size: .; j_call: TRBJ2-2; d_call: .
cdr3_aa: CASTVKAGGETQYF; cdr3_nt: TGTGCCAGCACCGTGAAAGCGGGAGGAGAGACCCAGTACTTC; v_call: TRBV6-8; clone_size: .; j_call: TRBJ2-5; d_call: TRBD2
cdr3_aa: CASSPGQGGRTDTQYF; cdr3_nt: TGTGCCAGCTCACCGGGACAGGGGGGGAGAACAGATACGCAGTATTTT; v_call: TRBV18; clone_size: .; j_call: TRBJ2-3; d_call: TRBD1
cdr3_aa: CASSRVPYNEQFF; cdr3_nt: TGTGCCAGTAGTAGGGTCCCCTACAATGAGCAGTTCTTC; v_call: TRBV19; clone_size: .; j_call: TRBJ2-1; d_call: .
cdr3_aa: CASISGLAGGGEQFF; cdr3_nt: TGTGCCAGCATCTCCGGACTAGCGGGAGGAGGTGAGCAGTTCTTC; v_call: TRBV12-5; clone_size: .; j_call: TRBJ2-1; d_call: TRBD2
cdr3_aa: CASSSTGLPTGELFF; cdr3_nt: TGTGCCAGCAGCTCTACAGGACTTCCCACCGGGGAGCTGTTTTTT; v_call: TRBV7-7; clone_size: .; j_call: TRBJ2-2; d_call: .
cdr3_aa: CASSLFGTSGGAIRAKNIQYF; cdr3_nt: TGCGCCAGCAGCCTGTTCGGGACTAGCGGGGGGGCGATTAGGGCCAAAAACATTCAGTACTTC; v_call: TRBV5-1; clone_size: .; j_call: TRBJ2-4; d_call: TRBD2
cdr3_aa: CASSLEGNRGTEAFF; cdr3_nt: TGCGCCAGCAGCTTGGAGGGGAATCGGGGCACTGAAGCTTTCTTT; v_call: TRBV5-1; clone_size: .; j_call: TRBJ1-1; d_call: .
cdr3_aa: CASSNTGEFSGNTIYF; cdr3_nt: TGTGCCAGTAGTAACACAGGGGAATTCTCTGGAAACACCATATATTTT; v_call: TRBV19; clone_size: .; j_call: TRBJ1-3; d_call: TRBD1
cdr3_aa: CASSPRPSGANVLTF; cdr3_nt: TGTGCCAGCAGCCCCCGGCCCTCTGGGGCCAACGTCCTGACTTTC; v_call: TRBV6-8; clone_size: .; j_call: TRBJ2-6; d_call: .
cdr3_aa: CASSQERVQYF; cdr3_nt: TGTGCCAGCAGCCAAGAGAGGGTGCAGTACTTC; v_call: TRBV14; clone_size: few; j_call: TRBJ2-7; d_call: .
cdr3_aa: CASSLLGGAKETQYF; cdr3_nt: TGCGCCAGCAGCCTGCTCGGGGGAGCCAAAGAGACCCAGTACTTC; v_call: TRBV5-1; clone_size: .; j_call: TRBJ2-5; d_call: .
cdr3_aa: CASSLPMFGDEQFF; cdr3_nt: TGTGCCAGCAGCTTGCCAATGTTTGGGGATGAGCAGTTCTTC; v_call: TRBV7-6; clone_size: .; j_call: TRBJ2-1; d_call: .
cdr3_aa: CATSRGRGSIGELFF; cdr3_nt: TGTGCCACCAGCAGGGGGCGAGGGAGCATCGGGGAGCTGTTTTTT; v_call: TRBV15; clone_size: .; j_call: TRBJ2-2; d_call: .
cdr3_aa: CASSGSTGTSYYEQYF; cdr3_nt: TGTGCCAGCAGTGGGTCGACCGGGACTAGTTACTACGAGCAGTACTTC; v_call: TRBV6-8; clone_size: .; j_call: TRBJ2-7; d_call: TRBD2
cdr3_aa: CASTPPGGVGTDTQYF; cdr3_nt: TGTGCCAGCACCCCACCAGGCGGGGTAGGCACAGATACGCAGTATTTT; v_call: TRBV7-5; clone_size: .; j_call: TRBJ2-3; d_call: .
cdr3_aa: CAISVAGNTEAFF; cdr3_nt: TGTGCCATCAGTGTAGCGGGGAACACTGAAGCTTTCTTT; v_call: TRBV6-8; clone_size: few; j_call: TRBJ1-1; d_call: .
cdr3_aa: CASSYLKGGGHQPQHF; cdr3_nt: TGTGCCAGCAGTTACCTCAAAGGGGGTGGCCATCAGCCCCAGCATTTT; v_call: TRBV28; clone_size: few; j_call: TRBJ1-5; d_call: .
cdr3_aa: CASSLGGQGGYNEQFF; cdr3_nt: TGCGCCAGCAGCTTGGGGGGACAGGGTGGCTACAATGAGCAGTTCTTC; v_call: TRBV5-1; clone_size: .; j_call: TRBJ2-1; d_call: TRBD1
cdr3_aa: CASSLPPKAGPNYGYTF; cdr3_nt: TGTGCCAGCAGCCTCCCCCCCAAGGCAGGACCTAACTATGGCTACACCTTC; v_call: TRBV14; clone_size: .; j_call: TRBJ1-2; d_call: .
cdr3_aa: CASSLALGASYEQYF; cdr3_nt: TGTGCCAGCAGCTTAGCTTTAGGTGCCTCCTACGAGCAGTACTTC; v_call: TRBV7-1; clone_size: .; j_call: TRBJ2-7; d_call: .